A single sample gave rise to the 22 T cell receptor beta chains below, sequenced in a study of T cell responses to AZD1222 COVID-19 vaccine (dated by TCRdb to 2020 to 2022). Libraries were prepared through the immunoSEQ multiplex PCR assay. TCRdb obtained this table from immuneACCESS and retained in-frame rearrangements with V and J assigned. These tables miss some clones; where compared with another copy, unresolved V genes account for less than half of the shortfall, and the remainder is unexplained. In all, the sample holds 90,000 to 150,000 clones, and 85% to 90% of those were seen once. The top ten hold 8% to 9.5% of the sample. Explained via the paper, the time point label denotes: baseline before first vaccination. Sequences were derived from peripheral blood, sampled on day 0 of AZD1222 vaccination. These receptors were obtained from an adult in good health.

Regarding this clone: The sample has other DNA sequences that encode this CDR3 too. The chain is built from TRBV5-1 and TRBJ1-2; 9 positions agree with TRBD1. The CDR3 runs 15 residues. Germline V gene sequence: CDR1 SGHRS, CDR2 YFSETQ. The trim removed 0 bases at V and 4 bases at J, leaving 4 bases unmatched. CDR3 amino acids: CASSLGQGGPYGYTF. CDR3 coding DNA: TGCGCCAGCAGCTTGGGACAGGGGGGCCCCTATGGCTACACCTTC.

On this clone: The same CDR3 can be traced to other DNA sequences in this sample. CDR3 in DNA: TGCGCCAGCAGCTTAAGGGGGGACTATGGCTACACCTTC. Residues: CASSLRGDYGYTF. The chain has TRBV5-1 and TRBJ1-2, with TRBD1 as a possible D gene (6 bases). CDR3 length equals 13 residues. Germline CDR1 reads SGHRS; CDR2 reads YFSETQ. Trimming shortened V by 2 bases and J by 3 bases, and 8 bases separated the two germline ends.

The chain uses TRBV18 and TRBJ2-5; a weak D match, TRBD2 (6 bases). Germline V gene lookup returns CDR1 KGHSH and CDR2 LQKENI. V lost 3 bases, J lost 2 bases, and 10 bases lay in between. CDR3 length: 14 amino acids. The CDR3 sequence: CASSPRGGQETQYF. The CDR3 DNA is TGTGCCAGCTCACCGCGGGGCGGACAAGAGACCCAGTACTTC. Based on the CDR3 plus reference TRBV18 and TRBJ2-5, the full variable domain is NAGVMQNPRHLVRRRGQEARLRCSPMKGHSHVYWYRQLPEEGLKFMVYLQKENIIDESGMPKERFSAEFPKEGPSILRIQQVVRGDSAAYFCASSPRGGQETQYFGPGTRLLVL.

The CDR3 loop is CASSWRGGSDEKLFF. CDR3 bases: TGCGCCAGCAGTTGGAGAGGGGGCAGCGATGAAAAACTGTTTTTT. V gene TRBV5-1 combines with J gene TRBJ1-4; 7 nucleotides match TRBD1. The ends lost 5 bases at V and 6 bases at J; junction bases unmatched: 10. Germline CDR1 and CDR2: SGHRS and YFSETQ. The CDR3 length is 15 residues.

The chain links TRBV4-1 to TRBJ2-1, with 8 bases aligning to TRBD2. J lost 4 bases, V lost 3 bases, and 8 bases had no gene match. In germline, CDR1 is MGHRA, CDR2 YSYEKL. The CDR3 is made up of 16 amino acids. The CDR3 DNA is TGCGCCAGCAGCCATATCCGGGGGGGCTCTTACAATGAGCAGTTCTTC. Residues: CASSHIRGGSYNEQFF.

V and J are TRBV28 and TRBJ2-2; tentative D call: TRBD1 (6 bases). The CDR3 has 14 residues. V lost 6 bases and J 1 base, leaving 9 bases between the germline ends. Germline CDR1 MDHEN, CDR2 SYDVKM. CDR3 nucleotides: TGTGCCAGCAGCGTACAGGGGAACACCGGGGAGCTGTTTTTT. Amino acids: CASSVQGNTGELFF. The full variable domain, in which reference TRBV28 and TRBJ2-2 provide the parts outside the CDR3, is DVKVTQSSRYLVKRTGEKVFLECVQDMDHENMFWYRQDPGLGLRLIYFSYDVKMKEKGDIPEGYSVSREKKERFSLILESASTNQTSMYLCASSVQGNTGELFFGEGSRLTVL.

The chain carries TRBV9 and TRBJ1-2; a weak D match, TRBD1 (5 bases). Trimming pared 8 bases from V and 4 bases from J, leaving 15 bases between. Germline assignment: CDR1 SGDLS and CDR2 YYNGEE. The CDR3 has 13 residues. This chain's CDR3 is CASERGGGYGYTF. CDR3 DNA: TGTGCCAGTGAGAGGGGCGGGGGCTATGGCTACACCTTC. The entire variable domain, with the rest obtained from reference TRBV9 and TRBJ1-2, is as follows: DSGVTQTPKHLITATGQRVTLRCSPRSGDLSVYWYQQSLDQGLQFLIQYYNGEERAKGNILERFSAQQFPDLHSELNLSSLELGDSALYFCASERGGGYGYTFGSGTRLTVV.

The chain links TRBV6-5 to TRBJ1-6, with unresolved D. CDR1 is MNHEY, CDR2 SVGAGI, per germline. V lost 5 bases to trimming and J lost 5 bases, with 13 bases between them. This CDR3 has 15 residues. The CDR3 DNA reads TGTGCCAGCAGTAACAACCGGGAAAATAATTCACCCCTCCACTTT. Translated: CASSNNRENNSPLHF.

This chain connects TRBV4-2 to TRBJ2-7; 9 bases match TRBD1. CDR1 and CDR2 (germline): LGHNA, YNFKEQ. V lost 3 bases, J lost 1 base, and 4 bases stayed unmatched. CDR3 length: 15 amino acids. CDR3 in amino acids: CASSHGTGPSYEQYF. Written as DNA, the CDR3 is TGTGCCAGCAGCCATGGGACAGGGCCTTCCTACGAGCAGTACTTC.

The gene calls are TRBV6-2 or TRBV6-3 and TRBJ1-1, with D perhaps TRBD1 (5 bases). Germline-derived CDR1 and CDR2 are MNHEY and SVGEGT. This CDR3 has 14 residues. The V gene lost 2 bases and the J gene lost 5 bases, with 12 bases spanning the gap. CDR3 DNA: TGTGCCAGCAGTTACCAGGGATCGGGAACTGAAGCTTTCTTT. Translated, it gives CASSYQGSGTEAFF.

The rearrangement uses TRBV7-9 and TRBJ2-7; 7 bases are a match to TRBD1. V gave up 1 base and J gave up 3 bases; unmatched junction bases: 12. The CDR3 has 17 residues. From germline, CDR1 is SEHNR and CDR2 FQNEAQ (reference sequence). The CDR3 bases are TGTGCCAGCAGCTTAGGCCGGGGAGTGGCAGGGGGCTACGAGCAGTACTTC. This translates into CASSLGRGVAGGYEQYF.

The rearrangement links TRBV11-3 to TRBJ2-7, with D possibly called TRBD1 or TRBD2 (7 bases each). Trimming took 5 bases from V and 6 from J, leaving 14 bases between them. The CDR3 loop spans 13 amino acids. Germline V gene lookup returns CDR1 SGHNT and CDR2 YENEEA. This CDR3 is CASSRAGGVEQYF. In nucleotides, the CDR3 is TGTGCCAGCAGCCGCGCAGGGGGGGTCGAGCAGTACTTC.

The chain uses TRBV11-2 and TRBJ2-1, with D perhaps matching TRBD1 or TRBD2 (5 bases each). This CDR3 is built from 13 residues. Trimming pared 3 bases from V and 10 bases from J, leaving 13 bases between. CDR1 and CDR2 from the germline V gene are SGHAT and FQNNGV. CDR3 DNA: TGTGCCAGCAGCTTCGACAGAGAGGGGGAGCAGTTCTTC. It yields the protein CASSFDREGEQFF.

This rearrangement joins TRBV3-1 (or the pseudogene TRBV3-2) to TRBJ1-6; perhaps TRBD1 as D (6 bases). The CDR3 covers 17 residues. Trimming removed 1 base at V and 3 bases at J, with 13 bases between. Germline V lookup: CDR1 LGHDT, CDR2 YNNKEL (reference sequence). The CDR3 DNA reads as TGTGCCAGCAGCCAAGGCCCAACGGGACACTATAATTCACCCCTCCACTTT. This codes for CASSQGPTGHYNSPLHF.

The chain couples TRBV28 to TRBJ1-5, with a weak D call TRBD1 (6 bases). Trimming left V 6 bases short and J 3 bases short, with 12 bases between. The CDR3 is 14 residues long. Germline CDR1 reads MDHEN; CDR2 reads SYDVKM. In nucleotides, the CDR3 is TGTGCCAGCAGGACCGGACAGCTCAATCAGCCCCAGCATTTT. It yields the protein CASRTGQLNQPQHF.

The V gene is TRBV27, the J gene TRBJ2-3; 8 bases match TRBD2. V lost 2 bases, J lost 1 base, and 5 bases stayed unmatched. In germline, CDR1 is MNHEY, CDR2 SMNVEV (reference sequence). The CDR3 is 16 residues long. This CDR3 is CASSLASGSRTDTQYF. In DNA, the CDR3 is TGTGCCAGCAGTTTAGCCAGCGGGAGTCGCACAGATACGCAGTATTTT.

V is TRBV7-8 and J is TRBJ1-5; D gene unclear. Trimming took 5 bases from V and 6 from J, leaving 11 bases between them. This CDR3 contains 13 residues. The germline CDR1 and CDR2 sequences are SGHVS and FQNEAQ. The CDR3 DNA reads as TGTGCCAGCAGCCCCGGAGGGCGTCAGCCCCAGCATTTT. This sequence encodes CASSPGGRQPQHF.

V is TRBV7-8 and J is TRBJ1-2, with 9 bases that match TRBD1. V lost 4 bases to trimming and J lost 5 bases; unmatched junction nucleotides: 8. Germline CDR1 reads SGHVS; CDR2 reads FQNEAQ. The CDR3 extends over 15 amino acids. CDR3 residues: CASSSPGQGLYGYTF. The CDR3 bases are TGTGCCAGCAGCTCCCCGGGACAGGGCTTGTATGGCTACACCTTC.

The V and J genes are TRBV7-6 and TRBJ2-1, with D tentatively TRBD1 (6 bases). The V gene's germline CDR1 is SGHVS and CDR2 FNYEAQ. The CDR3 runs to 13 residues. V dropped 3 bases and J dropped 8 bases, with 11 bases sitting between them. This CDR3 is CASSLLGADEQFF. In DNA, the CDR3 is TGTGCCAGCAGCTTGTTGGGGGCGGATGAGCAGTTCTTC.

The chain employs TRBV5-6 and TRBJ1-2, with a tentative D call TRBD1 (6 bases). Trimming removed 5 bases from V and 0 bases from J, with 11 bases in between. The CDR3 covers 14 residues. The V gene's germline CDR1 is SGHDT and CDR2 YYEEEE. CDR3 coding DNA: TGTGCCAGCAGTCAAGGGGGGCCTAACTATGGCTACACCTTC. Translated: CASSQGGPNYGYTF.

The chain uses TRBV2 and TRBJ1-5, with TRBD1 identical over 7 bases. This CDR3 is built from 13 residues. Trimming at V came to 7 bases and at J to 3 bases, leaving 3 bases not matched to a gene. The germline gives CDR1 SNHLY, CDR2 FYNNEI. CDR3 sequence: CASKGTANQPQHF. Written as DNA, the CDR3 is TGTGCCAGCAAAGGGACAGCCAATCAGCCCCAGCATTTT.

The chain carries TRBV7-9 and TRBJ1-5, with D unclear. V lost 4 bases, J lost 0 bases, and 7 bases lay in between. CDR3 length: 14 residues. Germline V gene sequence: CDR1 SEHNR, CDR2 FQNEAQ (reference sequence). The CDR3 nucleotides read TGTGCCAGCAGCTCGCCGAGTAGCAATCAGCCCCAGCATTTT. Protein sequence: CASSSPSSNQPQHF.